A single T cell receptor (beta chain) is shown here with its context. This table comes from immunoSEQ multiplex PCR, and its TCRdb copy is limited to in-frame clones, with some not included. The table includes about 190,000 clones, around 85% detected once. This specimen belongs to a study of blood T cell repertoires in COVID-19. Study at large: Both acute and convalescent COVID-19 samples were obtained from the United States, Italy and Spain.

The CDR3 is 15 amino acids. V gave up 1 base and J gave up 5 bases, with 12 bases separating them. From germline, CDR1 is KGHSH and CDR2 LQKENI. The receptor's source is a woman aged 45-59 years with acute or convalescent COVID-19. The chain has TRBV18 and TRBJ2-1; a weak D match, TRBD1 (6 bases). Sequencing input: peripheral blood. The CDR3 spells CASSPRSGVDNEQFF. As DNA, the CDR3 is TGTGCCAGCTCACCACGATCAGGGGTAGACAATGAGCAGTTCTTC.